This is a list of T cell receptor beta chains from one sample in a study of blood T cell repertoires in COVID-19. The assay was immunoSEQ multiplex PCR, and TCRdb's table has in-frame clones only and misses some. The profile shows roughly 440,000 clones, around 89% of them singletons. The sequenced material came from peripheral blood. All receptors come from a woman between 45 and 65 years old with COVID-19, enrolled during active disease. Both conserved end residues are part of each CDR3. D genes are given only for firm matches. Where a row states a size, it is once, few, many or the class of an expanded clone; other rows omit it.

size,D,J,V,CDR3,DNA
-,TRBD1,TRBJ2-7,TRBV7-2,CASSLDPRGYEQYF,TGTGCCAGCAGCTTAGACCCCAGGGGGTACGAGCAGTACTTC
-,TRBD1,TRBJ2-5,TRBV28,CASTPGGGETQYF,TGTGCCAGCACCCCAGGGGGCGGGGAGACCCAGTACTTC
-,TRBD1,TRBJ1-1,TRBV19,CASSAGQDGSTEAFF,TGTGCCAGTAGTGCAGGACAGGATGGGAGCACTGAAGCTTTCTTT
-,TRBD1,TRBJ2-5,TRBV11-2,CASSYRGRETQYF,TGTGCCAGCAGTTACAGGGGCAGGGAGACCCAGTACTTC
-,-,TRBJ1-2,TRBV27,CASSPGDRAYGYTF,TGTGCCAGCAGCCCCGGCGACAGAGCCTATGGCTACACCTTC
-,-,TRBJ1-1,TRBV13,CASSLGHPRGAEAFF,TGTGCCAGCAGCTTAGGCCATCCCAGGGGAGCTGAAGCTTTCTTT
-,TRBD2,TRBJ2-3,TRBV18,CASSPRQGGRDTQYF,TGTGCCAGCTCACCCCGCCAGGGAGGGAGGGATACGCAGTATTTT
-,-,TRBJ1-2,TRBV18,CASSGGEITYGYTF,TGTGCCAGCTCCGGTGGGGAGATTACCTATGGCTACACCTTC
-,-,TRBJ1-3,TRBV9,CASSQGGGNTIYF,TGTGCCAGCAGCCAGGGAGGTGGAAACACCATATATTTT
-,TRBD1,TRBJ2-3,TRBV19,CASKAGGSGTDTQYF,TGTGCCAGTAAAGCAGGGGGTAGCGGCACAGATACGCAGTATTTT
-,TRBD1,TRBJ1-1,TRBV6-6,CASSRGQGAFMNTEAFF,TGTGCCAGCAGTCGTGGACAGGGGGCCTTTATGAACACTGAAGCTTTCTTT
-,-,TRBJ1-5,TRBV7-9,CASSSPRGDQPQHF,TGTGCCAGCAGCTCACCCCGGGGGGATCAGCCCCAGCATTTT
-,-,TRBJ2-2,TRBV19,CASSTAGAGELFF,TGTGCCAGTAGTACCGCAGGGGCCGGGGAGCTGTTTTTT
once,-,TRBJ2-1,TRBV27,CASRQGNNEQFF,TGTGCCAGCAGGCAGGGTAACAATGAGCAGTTCTTC
-,TRBD2,TRBJ2-1,TRBV3-1/TRBV3-2,CASSSGASGYNEQFF,TGTGCCAGCAGCTCGGGGGCTAGCGGGTACAATGAGCAGTTCTTC
-,TRBD2,TRBJ2-3,TRBV5-1,CASSLAGGPTDTQYF,TGCGCCAGCAGCTTAGCGGGGGGGCCCACAGATACGCAGTATTTT
-,TRBD1,TRBJ2-6,TRBV7-9,CASSLSGTGISGANVLTF,TGTGCCAGCAGCTTATCCGGGACAGGGATCTCTGGGGCCAACGTCCTGACTTTC
-,TRBD1,TRBJ2-1,TRBV4-2,CASSPRPYYQGQVDNEQFF,TGTGCCAGCAGCCCTCGACCCTATTACCAGGGACAGGTTGACAATGAGCAGTTCTTC
-,-,TRBJ1-5,TRBV19,CASNPGVAQPQHF,TGTGCCAGCAACCCAGGGGTTGCTCAGCCCCAGCATTTT
-,-,TRBJ1-2,TRBV7-3,CASSLTPGRPYGYTF,TGTGCCAGCAGCTTAACCCCAGGGCGTCCCTACGGCTACACCTTC
-,TRBD1,TRBJ1-5,TRBV6-5,CASRGGTGVVQPQHF,TGTGCCAGCAGGGGGGGGACAGGGGTCGTTCAGCCCCAGCATTTT
-,-,TRBJ1-2,TRBV6-5,CATTPTGVPSNGYTF,TGTGCCACCACCCCGACGGGGGTCCCTTCTAATGGCTACACCTTC
-,-,TRBJ1-1,TRBV7-2,CASSPGLRSGRAFF,TGTGCCAGCAGCCCCGGACTGAGGAGTGGTAGAGCTTTCTTT
-,TRBD1,TRBJ2-7,TRBV7-3,CASSSNPGQGYEQYF,TGTGCCAGCAGTTCGAACCCGGGACAGGGCTACGAGCAGTACTTC
-,TRBD1,TRBJ2-7,TRBV20-1,CSASGQGAVYEQYF,TGCAGTGCTAGTGGACAGGGGGCCGTCTACGAGCAGTACTTC
-,-,TRBJ2-7,TRBV30,CAWSVLSYEQYF,TGTGCCTGGAGTGTACTTTCCTACGAGCAGTACTTC
-,TRBD1,TRBJ1-2,TRBV10-3,CAISGDRSPVLYGYTF,TGTGCCATCAGTGGGGACAGGTCCCCTGTCCTCTATGGCTACACCTTC
-,TRBD1,TRBJ2-7,TRBV19,CASSIRKGAVKKDYEQYF,TGTGCCAGTAGTATTCGGAAGGGGGCTGTGAAAAAGGACTACGAGCAGTACTTC
few,-,TRBJ1-2,TRBV5-1,CASSLEGNYGYTF,TGCGCCAGCAGCTTGGAGGGGAACTATGGCTACACCTTC
-,TRBD1,TRBJ2-7,TRBV27,CASRGDRDYSYEQYF,TGTGCCAGCAGGGGGGACAGGGACTACTCCTACGAGCAGTACTTC
-,-,TRBJ1-5,TRBV3-1/TRBV3-2,CASSLQGDQPQHF,TGTGCCAGCAGCCTCCAGGGTGATCAGCCCCAGCATTTT
-,-,TRBJ1-1,TRBV30,CAWSDIRGVTEAFF,TGTGCCTGGAGCGATATCAGGGGAGTGACTGAAGCTTTCTTT
-,-,TRBJ2-3,TRBV13,CASSPRGRGYTDTQYF,TGTGCCAGCAGCCCGCGGGGGCGGGGGTACACAGATACGCAGTATTTT
-,TRBD2,TRBJ2-7,TRBV10-1,CASSSSGAYEQYF,TGCGCCAGCAGTTCTAGCGGGGCCTACGAGCAGTACTTC
-,TRBD1,TRBJ2-2,TRBV30,CAWKKQGANGELFF,TGTGCCTGGAAGAAACAGGGGGCGAACGGGGAGCTGTTTTTT
-,-,TRBJ2-3,TRBV18,CASSPGTYTDTQYF,TGTGCCAGCTCTCCTGGGACTTACACAGATACGCAGTATTTT
-,-,TRBJ1-6,TRBV6-5,CASRREWTNSPLHF,TGTGCCAGCAGGCGGGAGTGGACTAATTCACCCCTCCACTTT
-,-,TRBJ2-7,TRBV13,CASSSTASSYEQYF,TGTGCCAGCAGCTCAACAGCCAGCTCCTACGAGCAGTACTTC
-,TRBD1,TRBJ1-6,TRBV4-1,CASSHDRDRYSPLHF,TGCGCCAGCAGCCACGACAGGGACAGGTATTCACCCCTCCACTTT
-,-,TRBJ1-3,TRBV9,CASSLDFSGNTIYF,TGTGCCAGCAGCCTGGACTTCTCTGGAAACACCATATATTTT
once,-,TRBJ1-1,TRBV20-1,CSASLLNTEAFF,TGCAGTGCTAGTCTTTTGAACACTGAAGCTTTCTTT
-,TRBD1,TRBJ1-1,TRBV6-8,CASSRKPVRQGADTEAFF,TGTGCCAGCAGCCGCAAACCGGTACGACAGGGGGCAGACACTGAAGCTTTCTTT
few,-,TRBJ2-2,TRBV19,CASSIGLAAGELFF,TGTGCCAGTAGTATAGGGTTGGCTGCCGGGGAGCTGTTTTTT
-,TRBD1,TRBJ1-5,TRBV19,CASGTGDQPQHF,TGTGCCAGCGGGACAGGGGATCAGCCCCAGCATTTT
-,TRBD1,TRBJ2-1,TRBV25-1,CASGQAGYNEQFF,TGTGCCTCCGGACAGGCGGGTTACAATGAGCAGTTCTTC
-,-,TRBJ2-7,TRBV27,CASSRPGRGYEQYF,TGTGCCAGCTCCCGCCCGGGCAGGGGTTACGAGCAGTACTTC
few,-,TRBJ1-1,TRBV7-2,CASSPIGGNTEAFF,TGTGCCAGCAGCCCCATCGGGGGGAACACTGAAGCTTTCTTT
-,-,TRBJ1-4,TRBV2,CASSEDIGQNEKLFF,TGTGCCAGCAGTGAAGATATCGGACAGAATGAAAAACTGTTTTTT
-,-,TRBJ2-2,TRBV12-3/TRBV12-4,CASSFGGELFF,TGTGCCAGCAGTTTCGGCGGGGAGCTGTTTTTT
few,-,TRBJ2-6,TRBV7-8,CASGGARFLANVLTF,TGTGCCAGTGGGGGGGCAAGGTTTCTGGCCAACGTCCTGACTTTC